Listed below are T cell receptor beta chains from one sample, sequenced in a study of cytomegalovirus exposure and HLA in healthy donors. Produced via immunoSEQ multiplex PCR; TCRdb's table is partial and in-frame only. This table holds over 150,000 clones, 70% to 80% found once. Sequencing used PBMCs. All receptors derive from a woman aged 40 to 50 in good health and CMV-seronegative. The CDR3 runs from the conserved cysteine through the conserved F or W. Each record gives: CDR3 DNA, CDR3 protein, J gene, V gene, D gene, clone size. The D gene is left open where the match is weak. For some rows the clone size is stated as once, few or many, or as a class when expanded; others skip it.

DNA: TGTGCCAGTAGTCCGCAAATCCCACAGGGGAACACTGAAGCTTTCTTT
CDR3: CASSPQIPQGNTEAFF
J: TRBJ1-1
V: TRBV19
D: .
size: .

DNA: TGTGCCAGCAGCCGATCCGGGACAGATGAAAAACTGTTTTTT
CDR3: CASSRSGTDEKLFF
J: TRBJ1-4
V: TRBV9
D: TRBD1
size: few

DNA: TGTGCCAGCAGTGAAGCGACAGGGCTGATCAATCAGCCCCAGCATTTT
CDR3: CASSEATGLINQPQHF
J: TRBJ1-5
V: TRBV2
D: TRBD1
size: .

DNA: TGTGCCAGCAGCTCCGGGACAGGGAAGAGTCAAGCTTTCTTT
CDR3: CASSSGTGKSQAFF
J: TRBJ1-1
V: TRBV5-6
D: TRBD1
size: .

DNA: TGTGCCAGCAGCAGTCGGGACAGTTACCTTAGCAATCAGCCCCAGCATTTT
CDR3: CASSSRDSYLSNQPQHF
J: TRBJ1-5
V: TRBV5-5
D: TRBD1
size: .

DNA: TGTGCCAGCAGCAGACACAGGGCTGGAAACACCATATATTTT
CDR3: CASSRHRAGNTIYF
J: TRBJ1-3
V: TRBV7-8
D: .
size: .

DNA: TGTGCCAGCAGCGATAGGACAGGGAGTGTAATTGTGGCCGAGCAGTACTTC
CDR3: CASSDRTGSVIVAEQYF
J: TRBJ2-7
V: TRBV5-4
D: TRBD1
size: .

DNA: TGTGCCATCAGCGGGACTAGCACTAATGAGCAGTTCTTC
CDR3: CAISGTSTNEQFF
J: TRBJ2-1
V: TRBV10-3
D: TRBD2
size: .

DNA: TGTGCCAGCGTAGGTAGTAACAGACAGTTCCACGAGCAGTACTTC
CDR3: CASVGSNRQFHEQYF
J: TRBJ2-7
V: TRBV6-1
D: .
size: .

DNA: TGTGCCAGCAGTTTGACTAGCGGGGCGGGGGAGACCCAGTACTTC
CDR3: CASSLTSGAGETQYF
J: TRBJ2-5
V: TRBV7-9
D: TRBD2
size: .

DNA: TGTGCCAGCAGCGGAAGGGGGTATAATGAAAAACTGTTTTTT
CDR3: CASSGRGYNEKLFF
J: TRBJ1-4
V: TRBV5-6
D: .
size: .

DNA: TGCGCCAGCAGTGACAACGGGAACACTGAAGCTTTCTTT
CDR3: CASSDNGNTEAFF
J: TRBJ1-1
V: TRBV10-1
D: .
size: .

DNA: TGTGCCAGCAGCTTAAAAGAAGAGTCCTACAATGAGCAGTTCTTC
CDR3: CASSLKEESYNEQFF
J: TRBJ2-1
V: TRBV7-8
D: .
size: .

DNA: TGTGCCAGCAGCCAAAAGGCGGCGGGGGCCAACGTCCTGACTTTC
CDR3: CASSQKAAGANVLTF
J: TRBJ2-6
V: TRBV7-9
D: .
size: .

DNA: TGTGCCAGCAGCCCGACAGGGGGATACTATGGCTACACCTTC
CDR3: CASSPTGGYYGYTF
J: TRBJ1-2
V: TRBV14
D: TRBD1
size: .

DNA: TGTGCCAGCAGTCCCCGGCGACAGGGGAACACTGAAGCTTTCTTT
CDR3: CASSPRRQGNTEAFF
J: TRBJ1-1
V: TRBV28
D: TRBD1
size: .

DNA: TGCAGCGTTGAATACGGGAGCGAGCAGTACTTC
CDR3: CSVEYGSEQYF
J: TRBJ2-7
V: TRBV29-1
D: .
size: .

DNA: TGTGCCAGCAGCCGCCCCCAAGAGTCTGGAAACACCATATATTTT
CDR3: CASSRPQESGNTIYF
J: TRBJ1-3
V: TRBV7-9
D: .
size: .

DNA: TGTGCCAGCAGCTGGACTAGCGGGGGTCTCACAGATACGCAGTATTTT
CDR3: CASSWTSGGLTDTQYF
J: TRBJ2-3
V: TRBV27
D: TRBD2
size: .

DNA: TGTGCCAGCACCCTACCCCGGGACAGGTTCTACGAGCAGTACTTC
CDR3: CASTLPRDRFYEQYF
J: TRBJ2-7
V: TRBV11-3
D: TRBD1
size: .

DNA: TGTGCCAGCAGCGTAGGAAACATTAACAATGAGCAGTTCTTC
CDR3: CASSVGNINNEQFF
J: TRBJ2-1
V: TRBV9
D: .
size: .

DNA: TGTGCCAGCCGGGTCTCTAGCGGCCCTTACAATGAGCAGTTCTTC
CDR3: CASRVSSGPYNEQFF
J: TRBJ2-1
V: TRBV27
D: TRBD2
size: .

DNA: TGTGCCAGCAGCTTACAGACGGGTGAGACCCAGTACTTC
CDR3: CASSLQTGETQYF
J: TRBJ2-5
V: TRBV7-9
D: .
size: .

DNA: TGCGCCAGCAGTGACCCGGGACAGGGGATTGGGACTGAAGCTTTCTTT
CDR3: CASSDPGQGIGTEAFF
J: TRBJ1-1
V: TRBV10-2
D: TRBD1
size: .

DNA: TGCGCCAGCAGCTTGGCCGGAGGGAGGACAACTAATTACAATGAGCAGTTCTTC
CDR3: CASSLAGGRTTNYNEQFF
J: TRBJ2-1
V: TRBV5-1
D: .
size: once

DNA: TGTGCCAGCAGCTTAGGGCGAAAACAGCTCAATCAGCCCCAGCATTTT
CDR3: CASSLGRKQLNQPQHF
J: TRBJ1-5
V: TRBV7-8
D: .
size: .

DNA: TGTGCCAGCAGTGGGCAGGGTTTCGGCGAGCAGTACTTC
CDR3: CASSGQGFGEQYF
J: TRBJ2-7
V: TRBV2
D: .
size: .

DNA: TGTGCCAGTAGTATTATGGGGACAGGAGGAGAAAAACTGTTTTTT
CDR3: CASSIMGTGGEKLFF
J: TRBJ1-4
V: TRBV19
D: TRBD1
size: .

DNA: TGCGCCAGCAAGACTGTCGGGGACAGTCAAGAGACCCAGTACTTC
CDR3: CASKTVGDSQETQYF
J: TRBJ2-5
V: TRBV5-1
D: TRBD1
size: .

DNA: TGCAGCGTCTGGACAGGCTACGAGCAGTACTTC
CDR3: CSVWTGYEQYF
J: TRBJ2-7
V: TRBV29-1
D: TRBD1
size: .

DNA: TGTGCCAGCAGGGAGGGAAAGGTAGAGACCCAGTACTTC
CDR3: CASREGKVETQYF
J: TRBJ2-5
V: TRBV6-1
D: .
size: once

DNA: TGTGCCAGTAGGATCCGGGACAGGGCTGAAAAACTGTTTTTT
CDR3: CASRIRDRAEKLFF
J: TRBJ1-4
V: TRBV19
D: TRBD1
size: .

DNA: TGTGCCAGCAGCTTAGCGGGGGGGCCCACCGGGGAGCTGTTTTTT
CDR3: CASSLAGGPTGELFF
J: TRBJ2-2
V: TRBV7-2
D: .
size: .

DNA: TGTGCTAGTGGTCCCTGGACTAGCGGTAGCACCGGGGAGCTGTTTTTT
CDR3: CASGPWTSGSTGELFF
J: TRBJ2-2
V: TRBV12-5
D: TRBD2
size: .

DNA: TGTGCTAGCAGCCCGAGCGGGGGGGATACCTACGAGCAGTACTTC
CDR3: CASSPSGGDTYEQYF
J: TRBJ2-7
V: TRBV7-7
D: TRBD2
size: .

DNA: TGTGCCAGCTCACCATTGGACAGGGCGACGGAGACCCAGTACTTC
CDR3: CASSPLDRATETQYF
J: TRBJ2-5
V: TRBV18
D: TRBD1
size: .

DNA: TGCGCCAGCAGCATGGGACAGCTTAATGAAAAACTGTTTTTT
CDR3: CASSMGQLNEKLFF
J: TRBJ1-4
V: TRBV5-1
D: TRBD1
size: .

DNA: TGCGCCAGCGGGGAGGGAAGCCCCCCCTACGAGCAGTACTTC
CDR3: CASGEGSPPYEQYF
J: TRBJ2-7
V: TRBV5-1
D: TRBD2
size: .

DNA: TGTGCCAGCAGCCTCCGGACAGCCAGGACCTTCTACGAGCAGTACTTC
CDR3: CASSLRTARTFYEQYF
J: TRBJ2-7
V: TRBV7-2
D: .
size: .

DNA: TGTGCCAGCAGTTTTGAAAGGGGAAAAGGCACTGAAGCTTTCTTT
CDR3: CASSFERGKGTEAFF
J: TRBJ1-1
V: TRBV28
D: .
size: .

DNA: TGTGCCAGCAGTGACGCAGGGGGCTATGCTGAAGCTTTCTTT
CDR3: CASSDAGGYAEAFF
J: TRBJ1-1
V: TRBV6-4
D: TRBD1
size: .

DNA: TGTGCCAGCAGCTTGGACCTAGCGGGAGCACCCTACGAGCAGTACTTC
CDR3: CASSLDLAGAPYEQYF
J: TRBJ2-7
V: TRBV5-4
D: TRBD2
size: .

DNA: TGTGCCAGCAGCGTAGTCGGAGGGGCCGGGGAGACCCAGTACTTC
CDR3: CASSVVGGAGETQYF
J: TRBJ2-5
V: TRBV9
D: .
size: few

DNA: TGCGCCAGCAGCTTCGGACAGATTAAGAACACTGAAGCTTTCTTT
CDR3: CASSFGQIKNTEAFF
J: TRBJ1-1
V: TRBV5-1
D: .
size: few

DNA: TGCGCCAGCAGCCTCCAGGACAGAGGATGGGAGACCCAGTACTTC
CDR3: CASSLQDRGWETQYF
J: TRBJ2-5
V: TRBV4-1
D: .
size: .

DNA: TGCGCCAGCAGCCTCACCCCCGACAGACGACGCTACGAGCAGTACTTC
CDR3: CASSLTPDRRRYEQYF
J: TRBJ2-7
V: TRBV4-1
D: .
size: .

DNA: TGCGCCAACGGAGGGAGGGAATGGTCCAATGAGCAGTTCTTC
CDR3: CANGGREWSNEQFF
J: TRBJ2-1
V: TRBV23-1
D: TRBD2
size: .

DNA: TGTGCCATCAGTACAGGGGTCCCTTACGAGCAGTACTTC
CDR3: CAISTGVPYEQYF
J: TRBJ2-7
V: TRBV28
D: TRBD1
size: once